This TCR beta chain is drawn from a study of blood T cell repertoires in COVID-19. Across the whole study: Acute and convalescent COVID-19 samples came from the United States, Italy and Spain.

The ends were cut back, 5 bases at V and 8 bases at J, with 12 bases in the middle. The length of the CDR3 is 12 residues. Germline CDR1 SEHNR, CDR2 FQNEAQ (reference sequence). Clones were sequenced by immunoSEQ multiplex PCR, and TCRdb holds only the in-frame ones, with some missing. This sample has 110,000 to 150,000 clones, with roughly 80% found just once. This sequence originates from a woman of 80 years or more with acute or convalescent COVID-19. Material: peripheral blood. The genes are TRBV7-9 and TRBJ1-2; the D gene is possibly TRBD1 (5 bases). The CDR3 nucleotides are TGTGCCAGCAGCCCCCAGGGCCGGGGCTACACCTTC. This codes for CASSPQGRGYTF.